Listed below are T cell receptor beta chains from one sample, sequenced in a study of lung T cells in sarcoidosis with Löfgren's syndrome. TCRdb reanalysed the reads using MiXCR and keeps one entry per CDR3 protein. Of fewer than 25,000 distinct CDR3 sequences listed, roughly 21% were seen once; the top ten hold 0.7% to 0.9%. The sample comprised CD4+ T cells from bronchoalveolar lavage. The receptors were gathered from a human donor with sarcoidosis (Löfgren's syndrome or another form), or a control subject (not recorded which). CDR3s include the opening cysteine and the closing phenylalanine or tryptophan. The D gene is left open where the match is weak. Not every row has a clone size; where given, it reads once, few, many or a size class.

length,J,V,size,D,DNA,CDR3
14,TRBJ1-1,TRBV11-2,-,-,TGTGCCAGCAGCTTGTCAGGAATGCTAACTGAAGCTTTCTTT,CASSLSGMLTEAFF
17,TRBJ2-7,TRBV7-9,many,-,TGTGCCAGCAGCCTTCACCGGGACTCCCTGAGCTCCTACGAGCAGTACTTC,CASSLHRDSLSSYEQYF
15,TRBJ1-1,TRBV18,few,-,TGTGCCAGCTCACCACGCGGGGATCCGAACACTGAAGCTTTCTTT,CASSPRGDPNTEAFF
15,TRBJ2-3,TRBV6-6,-,-,TGTGCCAGCAGTTACTTACAGGGAGGCACAGATACGCAGTATTTT,CASSYLQGGTDTQYF
15,TRBJ2-1,TRBV10-3,-,TRBD2,TGTGCCATCAGTGGGTCTAGCGGGATTAAGTTTCAGCAGTTCTTC,CAISGSSGIKFQQFF
12,TRBJ1-1,TRBV29-1,-,TRBD1,TGCAGCGTTCGACAGGGGGAAACTGAAGCTTTCTTT,CSVRQGETEAFF
13,TRBJ1-2,TRBV19,many,-,TGTGCCAGTCATATATCGGACCTCTATGGCTACACCTTC,CASHISDLYGYTF
13,TRBJ1-1,TRBV7-3,-,-,TGTGCCAGCAGCTTAGGGCCCCAGCGTGGAGCTTTCTTT,CASSLGPQRGAFF
14,TRBJ2-7,TRBV20-1,many,-,TGCAGTGCTAGGGACGGTGGACCCGTCGACGAGCAGTACTTC,CSARDGGPVDEQYF
13,TRBJ2-1,TRBV12-3/TRBV12-4,many,-,TGTGCCAGCAGTTCCCCCCGACTACGAGAGCAGTTCTTC,CASSSPRLREQFF
13,TRBJ2-5,TRBV18,-,-,TGTGCCAGCTCACCAGCCGGAAAAGAGACCCAGTACTTC,CASSPAGKETQYF
13,TRBJ2-3,TRBV7-6,many,-,TGTGCCAGCAGTGGTTTAGAGGCTGATACGCAGTATTTT,CASSGLEADTQYF
13,TRBJ1-5,TRBV12-3/TRBV12-4,-,-,TGTGCCAGCAGTTTAGGGGGGCGGCAGCCCCAGCATTTT,CASSLGGRQPQHF
14,TRBJ2-7,TRBV11-1,many,-,TGTGCCAGCAGCTTAGCGGGAGTAAACTACGAGCAGTACTTC,CASSLAGVNYEQYF
13,TRBJ2-1,TRBV6-6,-,-,TGTGCCAGCAGTTACTTGGTGGGCAAGGAGCAGTTCTTC,CASSYLVGKEQFF
14,TRBJ1-5,TRBV20-1,many,-,TGCAGTGCTAGAAGGGGGTATAGCAATCAGCCCCAGCATTTT,CSARRGYSNQPQHF
16,TRBJ2-3,TRBV12-5,-,TRBD1,TGTGCTAGTGGTTTCTCCTCGGGACAGGTCACAGATACGCAGTATTTT,CASGFSSGQVTDTQYF
14,TRBJ1-2,TRBV20-1,medium-sized,TRBD1,TGCAGTGCTAGAGTGTCGCACAGGGGGTATAGCTACACCTTC,CSARVSHRGYSYTF
15,TRBJ1-1,TRBV5-1,-,-,TGCGCCAGCAGCCAATACCCCGGGACCACCGCTGAAGCTTTCTTT,CASSQYPGTTAEAFF
14,TRBJ2-7,TRBV18,few,TRBD1,TGTGCCAGCTCACCGGACAGGAGCTCCTACGAGCAGTACTTC,CASSPDRSSYEQYF
14,TRBJ2-1,TRBV7-3,-,-,TGTGCCAGCAGCTTACATGGAATCGACAATGAGCAGTTCTTC,CASSLHGIDNEQFF
15,TRBJ1-5,TRBV20-1,-,TRBD1,TGCAGTACTGTTTGGGACAGGGGCAGCAATCAGCCCCAGCATTTC,CSTVWDRGSNQPQHF
12,TRBJ1-1,TRBV28,many,-,TGTGCCAGCAGTTTATGGACCACTGAAGCTTTCTTT,CASSLWTTEAFF
14,TRBJ1-3,TRBV28,medium-sized,-,TGTGCCAGCAGGCGTCCATCCTCTGGAAACACCATATATTTT,CASRRPSSGNTIYF
15,TRBJ2-1,TRBV7-9,many,-,TGTGCCAGCAGCTTAAGAGGTATATTTAACAATGAGCAGTTCTTC,CASSLRGIFNNEQFF
13,TRBJ2-3,TRBV11-2,-,-,TGTGCCAGCAGCCCCGGAATCACAGATACGCAGTATTTT,CASSPGITDTQYF
14,TRBJ2-3,TRBV10-3,few,-,TGTGCCATCAGTGAGTCAGGTCGGCCAGATACGCAGTATTTT,CAISESGRPDTQYF
12,TRBJ2-7,TRBV29-1,-,-,TGCAGCGTTGGGATGGGAACCTACGAGCAGTACTTC,CSVGMGTYEQYF
13,TRBJ1-1,TRBV7-9,medium-sized,-,TGTGCCAGCAGCTTTGGGGGAAGAACTGAAGCTTTCTTT,CASSFGGRTEAFF
15,TRBJ2-3,TRBV11-3,few,-,TGTGCCAGCAGCTTTGGGACACCTGACACAGATACGCAGTATTTT,CASSFGTPDTDTQYF
14,TRBJ2-6,TRBV7-9,few,-,TGTGCCAGCAGCTTAGGGGCTGGGGCCAACGTCCTGACTTTC,CASSLGAGANVLTF
14,TRBJ2-1,TRBV7-9,many,-,TGTGCCAGCAGCTTAGGGGTTTCCTACAATGAGCAGTTCTTC,CASSLGVSYNEQFF
15,TRBJ2-1,TRBV9,-,TRBD2,TGTGCCAGCAGCGTAAGACTAGCGGGAGTCTTTGAGCAGTTCTTC,CASSVRLAGVFEQFF
11,TRBJ1-1,TRBV7-8,many,-,TGTGCCAGCATGGCGAACACTGAAGCTTTCTTT,CASMANTEAFF
14,TRBJ2-1,TRBV20-1,once,TRBD2,TGCAGTGCCGGGAGAGCGGGGATGGACAATGAGCAGTTCTTC,CSAGRAGMDNEQFF
17,TRBJ2-3,TRBV12-3/TRBV12-4,-,TRBD2,TGTGCCAGCAGTTTACGGCTAGCGGGAGGGCCATCAGATACGCAGTATTTT,CASSLRLAGGPSDTQYF
14,TRBJ2-3,TRBV5-1,-,-,TGCGCCAGCCGATACAGGGAAGTCACAGATACGCAGTATTTT,CASRYREVTDTQYF
16,TRBJ1-5,TRBV11-3,many,TRBD1,TGTGCCAGCAGCTTAGATAAGGGACAGGGATCTCAGCCCCAGCATTTT,CASSLDKGQGSQPQHF
14,TRBJ2-1,TRBV29-1,-,TRBD2,TGCAGCGTTCCAGAGGAGACTAGCTACGCTTCCTCATTCTTC,CSVPEETSYASSFF
13,TRBJ1-1,TRBV18,once,-,TGTGCCAGCTCACCATCTCGGGAGTTTGAAGCTTTCTTT,CASSPSREFEAFF
15,TRBJ1-1,TRBV7-8,-,-,TGTGCCAGCAGCCGGGAAACAATCGCGAGGACTGAAGCTTTCTTT,CASSRETIARTEAFF
13,TRBJ1-1,TRBV15,medium-sized,-,TGTGCCACCAGCCCCCGTTACGACACTGAAGCTTTCTTT,CATSPRYDTEAFF
12,TRBJ2-3,TRBV5-1,few,-,TGCGCCAGCAGCTTGGAGGTCGATACGCAGTATTTT,CASSLEVDTQYF